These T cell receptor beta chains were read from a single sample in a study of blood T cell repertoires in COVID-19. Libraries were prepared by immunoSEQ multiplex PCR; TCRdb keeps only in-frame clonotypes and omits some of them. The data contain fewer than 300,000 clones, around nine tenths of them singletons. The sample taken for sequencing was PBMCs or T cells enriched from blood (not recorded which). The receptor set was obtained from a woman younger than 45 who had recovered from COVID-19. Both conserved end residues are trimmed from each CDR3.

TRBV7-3 ASSSSGRSHNEQF
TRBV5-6 ASSSDRGTRVETQY
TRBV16 ASSLNRGLNQPQH
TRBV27 ASSLGSGRGNEQF
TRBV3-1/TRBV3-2 ASSPLAGGGGNTQY
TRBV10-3 AISEPRSADRGRRNTIY
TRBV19 ASSIDRRGEAF
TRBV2 ASRLSSGQYNEQF
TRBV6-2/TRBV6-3 ASSYSILTGNTEAF
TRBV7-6 ASSLIIAGGSYEQY
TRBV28 ASTTGRLAF
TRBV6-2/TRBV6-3 ASSYPGRAEAF
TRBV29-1 SVEPQGTDTQY
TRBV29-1 SVTGSRLYEQY
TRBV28 ASSDRSPSGNTIY
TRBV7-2 ASSGTGGAGNIQY
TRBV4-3 ASSQTGSTDTQY
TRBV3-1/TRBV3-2 ASSQGQVYGYT
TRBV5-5 ASIGTSGRFVLDEQF
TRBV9 ASSVATDTDTQY
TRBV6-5 ASSPGHANTEAF
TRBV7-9 ASSHPGLTQGYEQY
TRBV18 ASSPGDTQY
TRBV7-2 ASSLLRGGGEKLF
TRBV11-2 ASSLRTGGPYNEQF
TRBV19 ASSASGRDWKQETQY
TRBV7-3 ASSLGLANTEAF
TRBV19 ASSILVPGELF
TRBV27 ASSTHRGRTGELF
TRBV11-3 ASSLEPSGRVDEQF
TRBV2 ASSRTVNYGYT
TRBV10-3 AIRPGVNTEAF
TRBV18 ASSPRDRGLLGETQY